A selection of T cell receptor beta chains follows, all from one sample in a study of CD8 T cells in ankylosing spondylitis. TCRdb itself ran the 5' RACE reads through MiXCR, one entry per CDR3 protein. The sample carries around 280,000 distinct CDR3 sequences, roughly 20% recorded once. Source material: blood, either unsorted or a sorted T cell fraction (not recorded which). These TCRs come from a male donor with ankylosing spondylitis or in good health (not recorded which). The conserved cysteine and the conserved F or W are not part of the CDR3 here.

v_call: TRBV3-1; j_call: TRBJ1-4; cdr3_aa: ASSQDLGAGNEKLF
v_call: TRBV12-3/TRBV12-4; j_call: TRBJ2-5; cdr3_aa: ASSFYGGAKTQY
v_call: TRBV11-2; j_call: TRBJ2-5; cdr3_aa: ASSLRRTSGGPQETQY
v_call: TRBV25-1; j_call: TRBJ1-5; cdr3_aa: ASSEYRENQPQH
v_call: TRBV27; j_call: TRBJ2-3; cdr3_aa: ASSLQGKRTDTQY
v_call: TRBV19; j_call: TRBJ1-1; cdr3_aa: ASSMWQGPTEAF
v_call: TRBV11-1; j_call: TRBJ2-3; cdr3_aa: ASSPPYSTDTQY
v_call: TRBV10-3; j_call: TRBJ2-5; cdr3_aa: ATGAGETQY
v_call: TRBV19; j_call: TRBJ2-3; cdr3_aa: ASNQGPTSTDTQY
v_call: TRBV20-1; j_call: TRBJ2-3; cdr3_aa: SAEPTSGRADTQY
v_call: TRBV5-1; j_call: TRBJ1-5; cdr3_aa: ASSLTPGTADLH
v_call: TRBV9; j_call: TRBJ2-1; cdr3_aa: ASSVGLAGHYNEQF
v_call: TRBV9; j_call: TRBJ2-1; cdr3_aa: ASSVRDGYNEQF
v_call: TRBV4-1; j_call: TRBJ2-1; cdr3_aa: ASSQATGTVYNEQF
v_call: TRBV29-1; j_call: TRBJ1-2; cdr3_aa: SVANRLANYGYT
v_call: TRBV5-1; j_call: TRBJ1-3; cdr3_aa: ASSLEAGQPGNTIY
v_call: TRBV12-3/TRBV12-4; j_call: TRBJ2-1; cdr3_aa: ASRVTGTVNNEQL
v_call: TRBV14; j_call: TRBJ1-5; cdr3_aa: ASSVRRQEGQPQH
v_call: TRBV5-1; j_call: TRBJ2-3; cdr3_aa: ASSRVAGRARDTQY
v_call: TRBV10-3; j_call: TRBJ1-4; cdr3_aa: AISESWANEKLF
v_call: TRBV5-1; j_call: TRBJ1-1; cdr3_aa: ASSPTTYRGEAF
v_call: TRBV19; j_call: TRBJ2-1; cdr3_aa: ASSIVGGANEQF
v_call: TRBV20-1; j_call: TRBJ2-5; cdr3_aa: SARRGQETQY
v_call: TRBV27; j_call: TRBJ2-2; cdr3_aa: ASSLFRSSTGELF
v_call: TRBV2; j_call: TRBJ1-5; cdr3_aa: ASRGTGELGNQPQH
v_call: TRBV7-9; j_call: TRBJ1-2; cdr3_aa: ASSEEGKGDGYT
v_call: TRBV10-3; j_call: TRBJ1-1; cdr3_aa: AISRPRGTEAF
v_call: TRBV5-1; j_call: TRBJ1-2; cdr3_aa: ASSPGDRSRGYT
v_call: TRBV5-1; j_call: TRBJ2-3; cdr3_aa: ASSLIAGATDTQY
v_call: TRBV7-8; j_call: TRBJ1-1; cdr3_aa: ASSPLRDSGAF
v_call: TRBV29-1; j_call: TRBJ1-1; cdr3_aa: SVLPDSNTEAF
v_call: TRBV29-1; j_call: TRBJ1-3; cdr3_aa: SVLREGTIY
v_call: TRBV3-1; j_call: TRBJ2-5; cdr3_aa: ASSHGDETQY
v_call: TRBV20-1; j_call: TRBJ1-5; cdr3_aa: SVKMGVGGSNQPQH
v_call: TRBV5-1; j_call: TRBJ2-2; cdr3_aa: ASSYRTSGPGELF
v_call: TRBV28; j_call: TRBJ2-2; cdr3_aa: AAGAQNTGELF
v_call: TRBV5-1; j_call: TRBJ2-6; cdr3_aa: ASSFRAASGANVLT
v_call: TRBV9; j_call: TRBJ1-4; cdr3_aa: ASSVGRDYEKLF
v_call: TRBV29-1; j_call: TRBJ1-5; cdr3_aa: SVSYRDDQPQH
v_call: TRBV10-3; j_call: TRBJ2-5; cdr3_aa: AISDGEETQY
v_call: TRBV3-1; j_call: TRBJ2-4; cdr3_aa: ASSTRGDGAKNIQY
v_call: TRBV28; j_call: TRBJ1-4; cdr3_aa: ASSLWTAGEGDEKLF
v_call: TRBV5-1; j_call: TRBJ2-3; cdr3_aa: ASSFTSSTDTQY
v_call: TRBV12-3/TRBV12-4; j_call: TRBJ1-4; cdr3_aa: ASSTSRGGLGEKLF
v_call: TRBV5-6; j_call: TRBJ1-4; cdr3_aa: ASSLAGGQEKLF
v_call: TRBV12-3/TRBV12-4; j_call: TRBJ1-5; cdr3_aa: ASSFGMYNQPQH
v_call: TRBV5-1; j_call: TRBJ2-5; cdr3_aa: ASSLATAQETQY
v_call: TRBV6-5; j_call: TRBJ2-5; cdr3_aa: ASSYWTAPETQY
v_call: TRBV14; j_call: TRBJ2-1; cdr3_aa: ASSPIAGGWYNEQF
v_call: TRBV7-9; j_call: TRBJ2-1; cdr3_aa: ASSFRTSGSNEQF
v_call: TRBV19; j_call: TRBJ1-1; cdr3_aa: ASSIDRSGEAF
v_call: TRBV24-1; j_call: TRBJ2-3; cdr3_aa: ATSDPIDTQY
v_call: TRBV12-3/TRBV12-4; j_call: TRBJ2-2; cdr3_aa: ASSLQGISTGELF
v_call: TRBV5-1; j_call: TRBJ2-6; cdr3_aa: ASSRDGANVLT
v_call: TRBV11-2; j_call: TRBJ2-2; cdr3_aa: ASRAPVDTGELF
v_call: TRBV27; j_call: TRBJ2-1; cdr3_aa: ASSKLAGVGEQF
v_call: TRBV10-3; j_call: TRBJ2-5; cdr3_aa: AISSGPLGETQY
v_call: TRBV6-5; j_call: TRBJ1-2; cdr3_aa: ASRQGEMGYT
v_call: TRBV5-1; j_call: TRBJ1-1; cdr3_aa: ASSLGFDRGGTEAF
v_call: TRBV7-3; j_call: TRBJ2-3; cdr3_aa: ASSSLPGPSSTDTQY